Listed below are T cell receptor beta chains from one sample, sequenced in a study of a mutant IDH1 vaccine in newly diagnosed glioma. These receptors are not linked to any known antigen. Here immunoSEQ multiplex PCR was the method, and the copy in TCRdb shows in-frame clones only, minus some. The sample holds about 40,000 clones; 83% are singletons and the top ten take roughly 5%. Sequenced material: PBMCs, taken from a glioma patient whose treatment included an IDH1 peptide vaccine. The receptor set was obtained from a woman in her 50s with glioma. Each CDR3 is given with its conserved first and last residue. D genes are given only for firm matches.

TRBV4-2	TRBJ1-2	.	CASSPQPDGISYGYTF
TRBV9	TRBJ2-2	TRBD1	CASSVGTANTGELFF
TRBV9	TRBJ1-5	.	CASSRQANQPQHF
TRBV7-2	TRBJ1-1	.	CASSLLRETEAFF
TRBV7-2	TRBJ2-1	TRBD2	CASGERDLAYNEQFF
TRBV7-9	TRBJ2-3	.	CASTWSEVADTQYF
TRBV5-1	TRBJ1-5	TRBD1	CASSEQGFEREPQHF
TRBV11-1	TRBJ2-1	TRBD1	CASSTPGGQGLRDEQFF
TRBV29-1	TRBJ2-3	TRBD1	CSVEPPSDRVSTDTQYF
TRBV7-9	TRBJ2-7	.	CAIEMGRYEQYF
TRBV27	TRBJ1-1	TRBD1	CASSRFTGDRTEAFF
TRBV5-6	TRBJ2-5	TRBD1	CASSLQGRETQYF